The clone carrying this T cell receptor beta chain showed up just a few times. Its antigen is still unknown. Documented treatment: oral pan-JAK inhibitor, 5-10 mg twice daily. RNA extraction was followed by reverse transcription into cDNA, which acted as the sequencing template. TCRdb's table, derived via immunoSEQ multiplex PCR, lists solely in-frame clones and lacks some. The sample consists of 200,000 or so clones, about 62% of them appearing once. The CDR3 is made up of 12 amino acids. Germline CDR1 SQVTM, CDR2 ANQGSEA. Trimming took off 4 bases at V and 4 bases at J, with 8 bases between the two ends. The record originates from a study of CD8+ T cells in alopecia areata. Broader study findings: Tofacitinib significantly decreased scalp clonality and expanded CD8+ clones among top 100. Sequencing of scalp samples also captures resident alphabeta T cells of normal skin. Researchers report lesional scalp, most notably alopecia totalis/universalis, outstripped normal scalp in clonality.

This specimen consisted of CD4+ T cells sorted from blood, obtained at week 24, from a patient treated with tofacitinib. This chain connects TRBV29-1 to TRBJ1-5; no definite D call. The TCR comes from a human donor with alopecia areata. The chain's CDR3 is CSVGVGNQPQHF. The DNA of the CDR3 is TGCAGCGTTGGGGTAGGAAATCAGCCCCAGCATTTT.